This paragraph covers one T cell receptor (beta chain) sequence. These data are taken from a study of blood T cell repertoires in COVID-19. The data were produced by immunoSEQ multiplex PCR, yet TCRdb's version contains in-frame clones alone and is incomplete. The sample yields approximately 280,000 clones, nearly 90% seen once. Material for sequencing was PBMCs or T cells enriched from blood (not recorded which). The receptor comes from a woman aged 55-70 years who had recovered from COVID-19.

The CDR3 loop reads CASSTGPPRDEQYF. In nucleotides, the CDR3 is TGTGCCAGCAGTACCGGGCCCCCCAGGGACGAGCAGTACTTC. The chain recombines TRBV28 with TRBJ2-7; a possible D gene is TRBD1 (5 bases). V dropped 5 bases and J dropped 5 bases, with 16 bases sitting between them. This CDR3 spans 14 amino acids. The germline V gene has CDR1 MDHEN and CDR2 SYDVKM.